These 8 T cell receptor beta chains were sequenced from one sample in a study of blood T cell repertoires in COVID-19 (dated by TCRdb to about 2020). The method behind the library was the immunoSEQ multiplex PCR assay. TCRdb carries this immuneACCESS record with in-frame sequences only. Its versions omit some clonotypes, under half of them owing to an unresolved V gene in the studies checked, with the rest unexplained. Across this sample there are tens of thousands of clones, with over 85% seen only once. Together, the top ten hold around 30% of the sample. Sequencing used peripheral blood. The receptors derive from an elderly woman with acute or convalescent COVID-19.

The V gene is TRBV13, the J gene TRBJ2-3; TRBD2 matches at 9 bases. The trim removed 1 base at V and 0 bases at J, leaving 2 bases unmatched. The CDR3 length is 16 residues. From germline, CDR1 is PRHDT and CDR2 FYEKMQ (reference sequence). Here the CDR3 reads CASSLESGGSTDTQYF. The DNA for the CDR3 is TGTGCCAGCAGCTTAGAAAGCGGGGGGAGCACAGATACGCAGTATTTT.

J is TRBJ1-5 and V is TRBV20-1; D perhaps matches TRBD1 (6 bases). The length of the CDR3 is 12 residues. Deletions cut 3 bases from V and 10 bases from J, with 13 bases between. Germline values: CDR1 DFQATT, CDR2 SNEGSKA (reference sequence). The CDR3 sequence: CSASQGPGPQHF. The DNA of the CDR3 is TGCAGTGCTAGTCAGGGGCCGGGACCCCAGCATTTT.

The chain employs TRBV6-5 and TRBJ2-1; D gene ambiguous. Germline V CDR1 and CDR2: MNHEY, SVGAGI. The CDR3 is 12 amino acids. V was clipped by 4 bases and J by 4 bases, with 5 bases between them. The CDR3 DNA sequence: TGTGCCAGCAGTTCCTTTTACAATGAGCAGTTCTTC. Residues: CASSSFYNEQFF.

The V gene is TRBV5-1, the J gene TRBJ1-1, with unresolved D. From germline, CDR1 is SGHRS and CDR2 YFSETQ. V was trimmed by 0 bases and J by 1 base, leaving 4 bases between them. The CDR3 spans 13 residues. The CDR3 loop reads CASSLGRNTEAFF. The CDR3 nucleotides read TGCGCCAGCAGCTTGGGCAGGAACACTGAAGCTTTCTTT.

The chain is built from TRBV24-1 and TRBJ2-2; 8 bases map to TRBD1. From germline, CDR1 is KGHDR and CDR2 SFDVKD. This CDR3 region has 14 residues. J was trimmed by 6 bases and V by 9 bases; bases with no gene match: 8. CDR3 bases: TGTGCCACCGGGGGACGGGACAGGTCCGGGGAGCTGTTTTTT. Residues: CATGGRDRSGELFF.

The rearrangement links TRBV27 to TRBJ2-7; 8 nucleotides align to TRBD2. CDR1 MNHEY and CDR2 SMNVEV come from the germline V gene (reference sequence). Losses at the gene ends were 8 bases for V and 2 bases for J; bases not matched to a gene: 2. This CDR3 is built from 12 residues. The CDR3 coding sequence is TGTGCCAGCCGCGGGGGGCCCTACGAGCAGTACTTC. This sequence encodes CASRGGPYEQYF.

This chain joins TRBV9 and TRBJ2-3; TRBD2 aligns across 10 bases. V gave up 7 bases and J gave up 8 bases; unmatched junction bases: 13. Germline V gives CDR1 SGDLS, CDR2 YYNGEE. This CDR3 is built from 15 residues. The CDR3, as DNA: TGTGCCAGCTCTTTGGGGAGCGGGGGGGAAGGTACGCAGTATTTT. Its translation is CASSLGSGGEGTQYF.

The chain links TRBV6-2 or TRBV6-3 to TRBJ1-1; no firm D call. The length of the CDR3 is 12 residues. Germline-derived CDR1 and CDR2 are MNHEY and SVGEGT. V was clipped by 2 bases and J by 10 bases, with 11 bases between them. CDR3 protein: CASSYPPSGAFF. CDR3 DNA sequence: TGTGCCAGCAGTTACCCCCCGAGTGGAGCTTTCTTT.